This T cell receptor beta chain originates from a study of PD-1 blockade in classical Hodgkin lymphoma. Study observations and caveats: Relative to healthy donors, newly diagnosed patients reportedly had lower baseline TCR diversity, which was reported as lower still in relapsed/refractory patients.

No patient escaped relapse after autologous stem cell transplantation, and brentuximab vedotin exposure varied. J gave up 4 bases and V 8 bases, and 6 bases lay outside the gene matches. Germline V lookup: CDR1 ENHRY, CDR2 SYGVKD. The CDR3 length is 13 residues. Profiling relied on immunoSEQ multiplex PCR, and the TCRdb table lists in-frame clones only, not all of them. The profile shows around 91,000 clones, roughly 79% of them singletons. About this clone itself: What it recognizes is unknown.

This chain links TRBV10-3 with TRBJ2-7, with 9 bases identical to TRBD1. The TCR was taken from a human donor with classical Hodgkin lymphoma. The sample was peripheral blood mononuclear cells (PBMCs), taken before the second cycle of nivolumab. The CDR3 sequence: CAIGGTGSYEQYF. The CDR3 DNA reads TGTGCCATCGGGGGGACAGGGAGTTACGAGCAGTACTTC.